The next 12 T cell receptor beta chains were all read from a single sample in a study of cytomegalovirus exposure and HLA in healthy donors. Sequencing used immunoSEQ multiplex PCR; TCRdb keeps in-frame clones, though not all of them. This table has 150,000 to 200,000 clones, roughly 96% appearing once. Sequenced: PBMCs. The receptor set was obtained from a young woman in good health and CMV-seronegative.

The rearrangement joins TRBV27 to TRBJ2-7; 9 bases map to TRBD1. Trimming removed 6 bases from V and 7 bases from J; junction bases left unmatched: 10. The germline V gene encodes CDR1 MNHEY and CDR2 SMNVEV (reference sequence). The CDR3 runs 14 residues. CDR3 sequence (DNA): TGTGCCAGCAGCCATGGGACAGGGACCTTTGAGCAGTACTTC. Amino acids: CASSHGTGTFEQYF.

In this sample, this clone turned up once. The chain is built from TRBV7-9 and TRBJ2-2; a possible D gene is TRBD2 (5 bases). Per germline, CDR1 SEHNR and CDR2 FQNEAQ (reference sequence). The V and J ends lost 3 bases and 6 bases respectively, with 8 bases between them. The CDR3 covers 13 residues. CDR3 in amino acids: CASSLEVPGELFF. The CDR3, as DNA: TGTGCCAGCAGCTTGGAGGTGCCCGGGGAGCTGTTTTTT.

The chain joins TRBV2 to TRBJ1-1; TRBD1 might be the D (5 bases). This CDR3 comprises 13 residues. Trimming removed 5 bases at V and 1 base at J, with 8 bases between. CDR1 SNHLY and CDR2 FYNNEI come from the germline V gene. The CDR3 here is CASSQGTNTEAFF. In nucleotides, the CDR3 is TGTGCCAGCAGTCAGGGCACGAACACTGAAGCTTTCTTT.

The chain has TRBV30 and TRBJ2-1, with a weak D call TRBD1 (5 bases). Germline V gene sequence: CDR1 GTSNPN, CDR2 SVGIG (reference sequence). CDR3 length: 14 amino acids. V shed 2 bases and J shed 0 bases, with 8 bases lying between them. The DNA of the CDR3 is TGTGCCTGGAGTCGGCAGGGCTCCTACAATGAGCAGTTCTTC. It translates to CAWSRQGSYNEQFF.

V usage is TRBV4-2 and J usage is TRBJ2-1; TRBD1 agrees at 8 bases. The length of the CDR3 is 14 residues. Germline CDR1 LGHNA, CDR2 YNFKEQ. Germline trimming cut 5 bases from V and 10 bases from J; bases unmatched to any gene: 10. CDR3 sequence: CASSVPGQENEQFF. The CDR3 region has the DNA TGTGCCAGCAGCGTACCGGGACAGGAGAACGAGCAGTTCTTC.

This sequence joins TRBV27 and TRBJ2-3, with 11 bases lining up with TRBD2. The CDR3 loop spans 17 amino acids. The germline gives CDR1 MNHEY, CDR2 SMNVEV (reference sequence). With V trimmed by 2 bases and J by 2 bases, 6 bases remained unmatched. In DNA, the CDR3 is TGTGCCAGCAGTTTAGGGCTACTAGCGGGGGCCACAGATACGCAGTATTTT. Protein sequence: CASSLGLLAGATDTQYF.

CDR3 sequence (DNA): TGTGCCAGTTCAGGTAGCACAGGGGGCAATCAGCCCCAGCATTTT. It yields the protein CASSGSTGGNQPQHF. The chain recombines TRBV19 with TRBJ1-5; 7 positions match TRBD1. This CDR3 has 15 residues. Germline CDR1 and CDR2: LNHDA and SQIVND (reference sequence). After removal of 8 bases from V and 2 bases from J, the junction contained 9 bases not matched to a gene.

The chain links TRBV9 to TRBJ2-7; D unclear. CDR3 size: 14 residues. Trimming pared 4 bases from V and 2 bases from J, leaving 13 bases between. Per germline, CDR1 SGDLS and CDR2 YYNGEE. This CDR3 reads CASSSDSSPYEQYF. CDR3 sequence (DNA): TGTGCCAGCAGCTCTGACTCGTCCCCCTACGAGCAGTACTTC. Variable domain in full (rest from reference TRBV9 and TRBJ2-7): DSGVTQTPKHLITATGQRVTLRCSPRSGDLSVYWYQQSLDQGLQFLIQYYNGEERAKGNILERFSAQQFPDLHSELNLSSLELGDSALYFCASSSDSSPYEQYFGPGTRLTVT.

The CDR3 region is CASSYPGQGRTEAFF. DNA for the CDR3: TGTGCCAGCAGTTACCCTGGACAGGGTCGGACTGAAGCTTTCTTT. The V and J genes are TRBV6-6 and TRBJ1-1; 8 nucleotides line up with TRBD1. Germline assignment: CDR1 MNHNY and CDR2 SVGAGI (reference sequence). The CDR3 is 15 amino acids. V shed 2 bases and J 5 bases; nucleotides not matched to a gene: 7.

The rearrangement joins TRBV29-1 to TRBJ2-2, with 12 bases identical to TRBD1. CDR3 length equals 15 residues. V was pared by 4 bases and J by 5 bases, with 5 bases of the junction left unmatched. Germline CDR1 SQVTM, CDR2 ANQGSEA. The CDR3 region is CSVVGQGARTGELFF. CDR3 in DNA: TGCAGCGTTGTGGGACAGGGGGCGAGGACCGGGGAGCTGTTTTTT.

The CDR3: CAISGQGAYEQYF. The CDR3 DNA reads TGTGCCATCAGTGGGCAGGGGGCCTACGAGCAGTACTTC. This chain links TRBV10-3 with TRBJ2-7, with 7 nucleotides matching TRBD1. Germline CDR1 ENHRY, CDR2 SYGVKD. The CDR3 has 13 amino acids. The V and J ends lost 4 bases and 2 bases, in that order; junction bases with no gene match: 2.

The genes are TRBV30 and TRBJ1-2; 8 bases are shared with TRBD1. The CDR3 spans 13 residues. After removal of 4 bases from V and 5 bases from J, the junction contained 6 bases not matched to a gene. Germline lookup yields CDR1 GTSNPN and CDR2 SVGIG (reference sequence). The CDR3 DNA follows: TGTGCCTGGAATCCCGGGACAGGATATGGCTACACCTTC. Protein: CAWNPGTGYGYTF.